The rows below give T cell receptor beta chains drawn from one sample of a study of technical replicates of blood from a few donors. Clones were sequenced by immunoSEQ multiplex PCR, and TCRdb holds only the in-frame ones, with some missing. This sample has tens of thousands of clones, with approximately 96% found just once. Sample: T cells isolated from PBMCs. The source is a human donor in good health. CDR3s include the opening cysteine and the closing phenylalanine or tryptophan. The order of the fields is D gene, V gene, clone size, J gene, CDR3 protein, CDR3 DNA. The D gene is left open where the match is weak. Clone size is stated in some rows and not others, as once, few, many or a class when expanded.

d_gene: TRBD2
v_gene: TRBV4-1
abundance: -
j_gene: TRBJ2-7
CDR3aa: CASSQGPSGLAGYEQYF
CDR3nt: TGCGCCAGCAGCCAAGGCCCCTCGGGACTAGCGGGATACGAGCAGTACTTC

d_gene: -
v_gene: TRBV7-8
abundance: -
j_gene: TRBJ1-5
CDR3aa: CASSLSGYQPQHF
CDR3nt: TGTGCCAGCAGCTTATCGGGTTATCAGCCCCAGCATTTT

d_gene: -
v_gene: TRBV11-2
abundance: -
j_gene: TRBJ2-2
CDR3aa: CASRRGTGELFF
CDR3nt: TGTGCCAGCAGGAGAGGTACCGGGGAGCTGTTTTTT

d_gene: -
v_gene: TRBV7-9
abundance: -
j_gene: TRBJ2-1
CDR3aa: CASSLGHDEQFF
CDR3nt: TGTGCCAGCAGCTTGGGACACGATGAGCAGTTCTTC

d_gene: -
v_gene: TRBV9
abundance: -
j_gene: TRBJ2-1
CDR3aa: CASSAVSAEKQFF
CDR3nt: TGTGCCAGCAGCGCCGTGTCAGCGGAAAAGCAGTTCTTC

d_gene: TRBD1
v_gene: TRBV28
abundance: -
j_gene: TRBJ2-3
CDR3aa: CASSFEGRTGGTDTQYF
CDR3nt: TGTGCCAGCAGTTTTGAAGGCAGGACAGGTGGGACAGATACGCAGTATTTT

d_gene: -
v_gene: TRBV5-3
abundance: -
j_gene: TRBJ2-4
CDR3aa: CARSRGSIGGLAKNIQYF
CDR3nt: TGTGCCAGAAGCCGGGGGTCAATCGGGGGATTAGCCAAAAACATTCAGTACTTC

d_gene: TRBD2
v_gene: TRBV29-1
abundance: -
j_gene: TRBJ2-1
CDR3aa: CSAEAGASYNEQFF
CDR3nt: TGCAGCGCCGAAGCGGGAGCGTCCTACAATGAGCAGTTCTTC

d_gene: -
v_gene: TRBV4-1
abundance: -
j_gene: TRBJ2-3
CDR3aa: CASSHREGTDTQYF
CDR3nt: TGCGCCAGCAGCCATCGTGAGGGCACAGATACGCAGTATTTT

d_gene: TRBD1
v_gene: TRBV7-8
abundance: -
j_gene: TRBJ1-1
CDR3aa: CASSEGARNTEAFF
CDR3nt: TGTGCCAGCAGCGAGGGGGCTCGGAACACTGAAGCTTTCTTT

d_gene: TRBD1
v_gene: TRBV15
abundance: -
j_gene: TRBJ2-2
CDR3aa: CATDRGNTGELFF
CDR3nt: TGTGCCACCGACAGGGGGAACACCGGGGAGCTGTTTTTT

d_gene: -
v_gene: TRBV4-1
abundance: -
j_gene: TRBJ1-4
CDR3aa: CASSQQGLVDEKLFF
CDR3nt: TGCGCCAGCAGCCAACAGGGCCTTGTTGATGAAAAACTGTTTTTT

d_gene: -
v_gene: TRBV5-4
abundance: -
j_gene: TRBJ2-3
CDR3aa: CASSLLLSGGSATDTQYF
CDR3nt: TGTGCCAGCAGTCTTCTCTTGTCTGGGGGCAGTGCCACAGATACGCAGTATTTT

d_gene: -
v_gene: TRBV11-2
abundance: -
j_gene: TRBJ2-7
CDR3aa: CASRTTGNLNEQYF
CDR3nt: TGTGCCAGCAGGACTACAGGGAATCTCAACGAGCAGTACTTC

d_gene: -
v_gene: TRBV6-6
abundance: -
j_gene: TRBJ1-1
CDR3aa: CASRVRTQAPEAFF
CDR3nt: TGTGCCAGCAGGGTCCGGACTCAGGCTCCTGAAGCTTTCTTT

d_gene: -
v_gene: TRBV6-1
abundance: -
j_gene: TRBJ1-2
CDR3aa: CASSEDPRGGGYTF
CDR3nt: TGTGCCAGCAGTGAAGACCCCAGGGGCGGTGGCTACACCTTC

d_gene: TRBD2
v_gene: TRBV28
abundance: -
j_gene: TRBJ2-1
CDR3aa: CASSSNARSSGRAPEQFF
CDR3nt: TGTGCCAGCAGTTCAAACGCCCGATCTAGCGGGAGGGCCCCCGAGCAGTTCTTC

d_gene: -
v_gene: TRBV2
abundance: -
j_gene: TRBJ1-1
CDR3aa: CASRSGGWNTEAFF
CDR3nt: TGTGCCAGCAGGAGTGGAGGGTGGAACACTGAAGCTTTCTTT

d_gene: -
v_gene: TRBV11-2
abundance: -
j_gene: TRBJ1-2
CDR3aa: CASRSLTTGGYGYTF
CDR3nt: TGTGCCAGCAGAAGCCTTACGACAGGAGGCTATGGCTACACCTTC

d_gene: TRBD1
v_gene: TRBV4-1
abundance: -
j_gene: TRBJ2-3
CDR3aa: CASSHSGTGETDTQYF
CDR3nt: TGCGCCAGCAGCCATTCCGGGACAGGGGAAACAGATACGCAGTATTTT

d_gene: -
v_gene: TRBV2
abundance: -
j_gene: TRBJ1-6
CDR3aa: CASTPSRNLGNSPLHF
CDR3nt: TGTGCCAGCACTCCCTCGCGGAATCTGGGTAATTCACCCCTCCACTTT

d_gene: -
v_gene: TRBV25-1
abundance: once
j_gene: TRBJ1-1
CDR3aa: CASSQGLAEAFF
CDR3nt: TGTGCCAGCAGCCAGGGTCTGGCTGAAGCTTTCTTT

d_gene: -
v_gene: TRBV30
abundance: -
j_gene: TRBJ1-3
CDR3aa: CAWSPRGHLSGNTIYF
CDR3nt: TGTGCCTGGAGTCCCCGGGGACACCTCTCTGGAAACACCATATATTTT

d_gene: TRBD1
v_gene: TRBV2
abundance: -
j_gene: TRBJ2-3
CDR3aa: CASRERTGGEDTQYF
CDR3nt: TGTGCCAGCAGAGAGAGGACAGGGGGAGAGGATACGCAGTATTTT

d_gene: TRBD1
v_gene: TRBV5-1
abundance: -
j_gene: TRBJ1-1
CDR3aa: CASSVQQGARTEAFF
CDR3nt: TGCGCCAGCAGCGTCCAACAGGGGGCGCGTACTGAAGCTTTCTTT

d_gene: -
v_gene: TRBV19
abundance: -
j_gene: TRBJ1-2
CDR3aa: CASSWDYYGYTF
CDR3nt: TGTGCCAGTAGTTGGGACTACTATGGCTACACCTTC

d_gene: TRBD1
v_gene: TRBV28
abundance: -
j_gene: TRBJ2-3
CDR3aa: CASSWDRVEDTQYF
CDR3nt: TGTGCCAGCAGTTGGGACAGGGTTGAAGATACGCAGTATTTT

d_gene: -
v_gene: TRBV2
abundance: -
j_gene: TRBJ2-5
CDR3aa: CASSAQAETQYF
CDR3nt: TGTGCCAGCAGTGCACAGGCGGAGACCCAGTACTTC

d_gene: TRBD1
v_gene: TRBV19
abundance: once
j_gene: TRBJ2-5
CDR3aa: CASSIGTGQGETQYF
CDR3nt: TGTGCCAGTAGTATAGGGACAGGCCAAGGGGAGACCCAGTACTTC

d_gene: -
v_gene: TRBV15
abundance: -
j_gene: TRBJ1-1
CDR3aa: CATSRWEGTEAFF
CDR3nt: TGTGCCACCAGCCGTTGGGAGGGGACTGAAGCTTTCTTT

d_gene: -
v_gene: TRBV28
abundance: -
j_gene: TRBJ1-2
CDR3aa: CASSFRGGYGYTF
CDR3nt: TGTGCCAGCAGTTTCAGAGGGGGCTATGGCTACACCTTC

d_gene: TRBD1
v_gene: TRBV9
abundance: -
j_gene: TRBJ2-5
CDR3aa: CASSEGQGRETQYF
CDR3nt: TGTGCCAGCAGCGAGGGACAGGGAAGGGAGACCCAGTACTTC

d_gene: -
v_gene: TRBV6-1
abundance: -
j_gene: TRBJ1-5
CDR3aa: CASSEGGQGDQPQHF
CDR3nt: TGTGCCAGCAGTGAAGGGGGGCAGGGTGATCAGCCCCAGCATTTT

d_gene: TRBD1
v_gene: TRBV5-1
abundance: -
j_gene: TRBJ2-1
CDR3aa: CASSLPGQGNEQFF
CDR3nt: TGCGCCAGCAGCTTGCCCGGACAGGGCAATGAGCAGTTCTTC

d_gene: TRBD2
v_gene: TRBV5-1
abundance: -
j_gene: TRBJ2-7
CDR3aa: CASSQGLADEQYF
CDR3nt: TGCGCCAGCAGCCAAGGCCTAGCGGACGAGCAGTACTTC

d_gene: TRBD1
v_gene: TRBV6-1
abundance: -
j_gene: TRBJ1-1
CDR3aa: CASNTWTGNTEAFF
CDR3nt: TGTGCCAGCAACACATGGACAGGGAACACTGAAGCTTTCTTT

d_gene: TRBD2
v_gene: TRBV4-2
abundance: -
j_gene: TRBJ2-7
CDR3aa: CASSRRLAGREEEYEQYF
CDR3nt: TGTGCCAGCAGCCGCCGACTAGCGGGGAGGGAGGAGGAATACGAGCAGTACTTC

d_gene: TRBD1
v_gene: TRBV30
abundance: -
j_gene: TRBJ1-4
CDR3aa: CALDREIGKLFF
CDR3nt: TGTGCCCTTGACAGGGAGATTGGAAAACTGTTTTTT

d_gene: -
v_gene: TRBV5-1
abundance: -
j_gene: TRBJ2-2
CDR3aa: CASSFLSGGSTGELFF
CDR3nt: TGCGCCAGCAGCTTCTTGTCTGGGGGGAGCACCGGGGAGCTGTTTTTT

d_gene: -
v_gene: TRBV14
abundance: -
j_gene: TRBJ2-3
CDR3aa: CASSHKLLSTDTQYF
CDR3nt: TGTGCCAGCAGCCACAAGTTGCTATCCACAGATACGCAGTATTTT